This T cell receptor (beta chain) was observed in a study of blood T cell repertoires in COVID-19. Study as a whole: Samples came from the United States, Italy and Spain, spanning acute and convalescent COVID-19.

Sequenced by immunoSEQ multiplex PCR; TCRdb stores in-frame clones only, minus some. In the table there are some 40,000 clones, 85% to 95% of which are singletons. In germline, CDR1 is MDHEN, CDR2 SYDVKM. The CDR3 is 11 amino acids. V lost 6 bases to trimming and J lost 10 bases, with 11 bases between them. The clonotype originates from a man aged 50 or older with COVID-19, enrolled during active disease. The sample was peripheral blood. V is TRBV28 and J is TRBJ2-3; D call uncertain. DNA for the CDR3: TGTGCCAGCAGCCTATCCGGAGCGCAGTATTTT. Translation: CASSLSGAQYF.